This paragraph covers one T cell receptor (beta chain) sequence. What it recognizes is unknown. Trimming took 0 bases from V and 7 from J; bases not matched to a gene: 8. The CDR3 is made up of 16 amino acids. Germline V gene lookup returns CDR1 SGHTA and CDR2 FQGNSA. This specimen comes from a study of PD-1 blockade in classical Hodgkin lymphoma. General study points: Exclusion covered patients beginning nivolumab under 1 year post-ASCT. Newly diagnosed patients had diversity similar to the baseline diversity of complete responders.

Each of the patients experienced relapse following autologous stem cell transplantation, and their brentuximab vedotin exposure differed. Complete response, partial response or progressive disease was each patient's best response. TCRdb's copy holds only in-frame clones and misses some; the assay was immunoSEQ multiplex PCR. Altogether 55,000 to 80,000 clones are present, 88% being singletons, with the ten largest covering approximately 12%. This chain connects TRBV7-2 to TRBJ2-2; 7 bases align to TRBD2. The sequencing used peripheral blood mononuclear cells (PBMCs), collected at baseline. This sequence originates from a human donor with classical Hodgkin lymphoma. The CDR3 sequence: CASSLARQGGFGELFF. The DNA for the CDR3 is TGTGCCAGCAGCTTAGCGCGGCAGGGAGGGTTCGGGGAGCTGTTTTTT. Full variable domain (outside the CDR3, taken from reference TRBV7-2 and TRBJ2-2): GAGVSQSPSNKVTEKGKDVELRCDPISGHTALYWYRQSLGQGLEFLIYFQGNSAPDKSGLPSDRFSAERTGGSVSTLTIQRTQQEDSAVYLCASSLARQGGFGELFFGEGSRLTVL.